This is a list of T cell receptor beta chains from one sample in a study of blood T cell repertoires in COVID-19. Sequenced by immunoSEQ multiplex PCR; TCRdb stores in-frame clones only, minus some. The sample holds 60,000 to 75,000 clones, 85% seen once. The sample comprised peripheral blood. The origin of the receptors is a human donor in a cohort sampled during active COVID-19. Both conserved end residues are part of each CDR3. The order of the fields is clone size, D gene, J gene, V gene, CDR3 length, CDR3 protein, CDR3 DNA. D genes are given only for firm matches. Size values are once, few and many counts, or a class for expanded clones, and some rows have none.

>once|NA|TRBJ2-3|TRBV7-2|13
CASSFPRSDTQYF
TGTGCCAGCAGTTTCCCCCGGTCAGATACGCAGTATTTT
>NA|NA|TRBJ2-5|TRBV24-1|15
CATSDSLGRAETQYF
TGTGCCACCAGTGATTCCTTGGGGCGCGCGGAGACCCAGTACTTC
>NA|NA|TRBJ2-3|TRBV10-1|15
CASSESQIQVDTQYF
TGCGCCAGCAGTGAGTCACAGATTCAAGTAGATACGCAGTATTTT
>once|TRBD1|TRBJ1-2|TRBV6-5|15
CASSYGDRVPHGYTF
TGTGCCAGCAGTTACGGGGACAGGGTACCTCATGGCTACACCTTC
>NA|TRBD1|TRBJ1-4|TRBV29-1|13
CSVESQGGEKLFF
TGCAGCGTTGAATCACAGGGGGGGGAAAAACTGTTTTTT
>NA|NA|TRBJ2-2|TRBV7-2|16
CASSIGVAGNTGELFF
TGTGCCAGCAGCATAGGGGTAGCCGGGAACACCGGGGAGCTGTTTTTT
>NA|NA|TRBJ1-5|TRBV6-2/TRBV6-3|14
CASSYGAGNQPQHF
TGTGCCAGCAGTTACGGGGCGGGCAATCAGCCCCAGCATTTT
>NA|TRBD2|TRBJ2-4|TRBV27|17
CASSLFGGGVAKNIQYF
TGTGCCAGCAGTTTATTTGGGGGAGGGGTAGCCAAAAACATTCAGTACTTC
>once|TRBD1|TRBJ1-5|TRBV10-2|15
CASSPDRGGVQPQHF
TGCGCCAGCAGCCCAGACAGGGGAGGAGTTCAGCCCCAGCATTTT
>NA|TRBD2|TRBJ2-1|TRBV29-1|13
CSVEELADGEQFF
TGCAGCGTTGAGGAGCTAGCGGACGGTGAGCAGTTCTTC
>NA|NA|TRBJ2-5|TRBV14|14
CASSQVSTIETQYF
TGTGCCAGCAGCCAAGTTTCGACAATAGAGACCCAGTACTTC
>NA|TRBD1|TRBJ1-5|TRBV7-2|13
CASSRQGDQPQHF
TGTGCCAGCAGCAGACAGGGGGATCAGCCCCAGCATTTT
>few|NA|TRBJ2-2|TRBV11-2|16
CASSLIQGVSSGELFF
TGTGCCAGCAGCTTGATCCAGGGTGTCAGTTCCGGGGAGCTGTTTTTT
>NA|TRBD1|TRBJ1-1|TRBV7-8|18
CASSLAGDTQGADTEAFF
TGTGCCAGCAGCTTAGCAGGAGATACACAGGGGGCGGACACTGAAGCTTTCTTT
>NA|NA|TRBJ1-3|TRBV9|16
CASSVESRGTGNTIYF
TGTGCCAGCAGCGTAGAAAGCAGGGGAACGGGAAACACCATATATTTT
>many|NA|TRBJ1-2|TRBV6-4|12
CASSSTTGGYTF
TGTGCCAGCAGTTCCACGACGGGAGGCTACACCTTC
>NA|TRBD2|TRBJ2-3|TRBV6-2/TRBV6-3|14
CASSLGGGTDTQYF
TGTGCCAGCAGCCTGGGCGGGGGGACAGATACGCAGTATTTT
>few|NA|TRBJ1-2|TRBV19|13
CASSIGAGDGYTF
TGTGCCAGTAGTATAGGGGCGGGGGATGGCTACACCTTC
>NA|TRBD1|TRBJ2-3|TRBV6-2/TRBV6-3|15
CASSYAGQGSDTQYF
TGTGCCAGCAGTTACGCGGGACAGGGGTCAGATACGCAGTATTTT
>NA|NA|TRBJ2-3|TRBV5-1|16
CASSRGEGYGADTQYF
TGCGCCAGCAGCCGGGGAGAAGGGTATGGGGCAGATACGCAGTATTTT
>few|TRBD1|TRBJ1-6|TRBV2|16
CASRSNRGIYNSPLHF
TGTGCCAGCAGGTCGAACAGGGGGATCTATAATTCACCCCTCCACTTT
>once|NA|TRBJ1-2|TRBV13|13
CASSRTEVYGYTF
TGTGCCAGCAGCAGAACAGAAGTCTATGGCTACACCTTC
>once|NA|TRBJ2-3|TRBV5-1|15
CASSLSGPYTDTQYF
TGCGCCAGCAGCTTGAGCGGGCCCTACACAGATACGCAGTATTTT
>NA|NA|TRBJ2-2|TRBV11-2|13
CASSLRRTGELFF
TGTGCCAGCAGCTTAAGGCGGACCGGGGAGCTGTTTTTT
>NA|NA|TRBJ2-7|TRBV9|13
CASSVADSYEQYF
TGTGCCAGCAGCGTAGCGGACAGCTACGAGCAGTACTTC
>NA|NA|TRBJ2-1|TRBV11-3|15
CASSLGGVSYNEQFF
TGTGCCAGCAGCTTGGGCGGGGTCTCCTACAATGAGCAGTTCTTC
>NA|NA|TRBJ2-7|TRBV5-1|14
CASSLYRQNYEQYF
TGCGCCAGCAGCTTATACCGCCAGAACTACGAGCAGTACTTC
>once|NA|TRBJ1-2|TRBV2|12
CASSRQRYGYTF
TGTGCCAGCAGCAGACAGCGCTATGGCTACACCTTC
>NA|TRBD1|TRBJ2-7|TRBV10-3|15
CAIRGGQGRNYEQYF
TGTGCCATCAGGGGGGGACAGGGGCGAAACTACGAGCAGTACTTC